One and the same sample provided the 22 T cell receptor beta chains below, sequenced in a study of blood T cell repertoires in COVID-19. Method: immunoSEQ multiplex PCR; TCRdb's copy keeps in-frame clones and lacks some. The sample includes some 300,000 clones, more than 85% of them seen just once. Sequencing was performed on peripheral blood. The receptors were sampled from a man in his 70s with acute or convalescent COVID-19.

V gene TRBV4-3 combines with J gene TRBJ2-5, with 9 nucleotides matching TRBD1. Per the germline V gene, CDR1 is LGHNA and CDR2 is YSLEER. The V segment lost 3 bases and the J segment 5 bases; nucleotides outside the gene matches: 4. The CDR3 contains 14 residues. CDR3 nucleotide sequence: TGCGCCAGCAGCCAGGACAGGGGTCATGAGACCCAGTACTTC. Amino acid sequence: CASSQDRGHETQYF.

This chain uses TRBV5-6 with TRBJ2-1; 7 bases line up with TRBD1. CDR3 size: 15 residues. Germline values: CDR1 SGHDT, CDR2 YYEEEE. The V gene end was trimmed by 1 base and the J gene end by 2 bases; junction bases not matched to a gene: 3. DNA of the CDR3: TGTGCCAGCAGCTTGCGGACAGGAGCCTACAATGAGCAGTTCTTC. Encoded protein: CASSLRTGAYNEQFF.

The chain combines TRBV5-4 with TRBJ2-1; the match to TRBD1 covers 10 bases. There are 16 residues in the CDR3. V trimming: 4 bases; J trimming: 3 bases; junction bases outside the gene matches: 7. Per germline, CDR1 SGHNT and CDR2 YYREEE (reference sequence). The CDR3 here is CASSERQGALYNEQFF. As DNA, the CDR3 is TGTGCCAGCAGCGAGAGACAGGGGGCCCTCTACAATGAGCAGTTCTTC.

Written as DNA, the CDR3 is TGCGCCAGCAGCCCCGGCGGGACTACCACAGATACGCAGTATTTT. Translated, it gives CASSPGGTTTDTQYF. The J gene is TRBJ2-3, the V gene TRBV4-1; 7 nucleotides match TRBD2. This CDR3 contains 15 residues. In germline, CDR1 is MGHRA, CDR2 YSYEKL. Losses at the gene ends were 4 bases for V and 2 bases for J; bases not matched to a gene: 6.

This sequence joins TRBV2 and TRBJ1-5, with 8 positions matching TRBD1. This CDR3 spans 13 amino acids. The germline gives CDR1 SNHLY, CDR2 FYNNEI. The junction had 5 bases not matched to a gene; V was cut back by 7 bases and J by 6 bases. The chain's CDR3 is CASTDRGSQPQHF. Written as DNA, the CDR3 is TGTGCCAGCACTGACAGGGGATCTCAGCCCCAGCATTTT.

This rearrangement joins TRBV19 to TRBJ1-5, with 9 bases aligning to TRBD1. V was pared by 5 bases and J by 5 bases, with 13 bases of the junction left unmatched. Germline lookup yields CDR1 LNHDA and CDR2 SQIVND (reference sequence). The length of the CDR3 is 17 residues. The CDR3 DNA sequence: TGTGCCAGTAGTGGAATCCCACCGGGACAGGGATATCAGCCCCAGCATTTT. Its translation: CASSGIPPGQGYQPQHF.

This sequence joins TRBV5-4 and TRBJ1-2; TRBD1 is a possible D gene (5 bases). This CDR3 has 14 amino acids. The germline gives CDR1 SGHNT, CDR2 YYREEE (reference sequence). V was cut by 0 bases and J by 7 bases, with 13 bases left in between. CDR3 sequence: CASSLDRRLGGYTF. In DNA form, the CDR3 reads TGTGCCAGCAGCTTGGACAGGCGGCTCGGTGGCTACACCTTC.

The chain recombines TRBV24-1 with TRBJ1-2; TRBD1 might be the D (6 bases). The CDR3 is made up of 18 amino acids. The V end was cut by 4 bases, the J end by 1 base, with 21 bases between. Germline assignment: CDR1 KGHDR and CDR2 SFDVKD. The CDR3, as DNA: TGTGCCACCAGTGAGCCAGGGGAGACAAAAGGGGGTAACTATGGCTACACCTTC. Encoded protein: CATSEPGETKGGNYGYTF.

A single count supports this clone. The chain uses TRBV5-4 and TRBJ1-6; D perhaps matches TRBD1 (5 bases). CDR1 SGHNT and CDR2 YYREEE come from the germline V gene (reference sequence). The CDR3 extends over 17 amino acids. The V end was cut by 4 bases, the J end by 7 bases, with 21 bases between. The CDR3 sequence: CASSAGNQGGLNSPLHF. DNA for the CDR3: TGTGCCAGCAGCGCAGGAAACCAGGGAGGCCTAAATTCACCCCTCCACTTT.

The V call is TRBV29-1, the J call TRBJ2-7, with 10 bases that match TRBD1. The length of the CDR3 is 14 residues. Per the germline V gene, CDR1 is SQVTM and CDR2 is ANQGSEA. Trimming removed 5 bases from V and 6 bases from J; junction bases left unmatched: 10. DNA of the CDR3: TGCAGCGTTCTCTCACCGGGACAGGGGTCCGAGCAGTACTTC. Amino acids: CSVLSPGQGSEQYF.

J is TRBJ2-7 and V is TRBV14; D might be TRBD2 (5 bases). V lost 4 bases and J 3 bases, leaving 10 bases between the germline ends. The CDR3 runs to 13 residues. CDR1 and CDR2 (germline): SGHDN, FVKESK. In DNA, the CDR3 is TGTGCCAGCAGCCGCGGGTCGGTCTACGAGCAGTACTTC. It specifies CASSRGSVYEQYF.

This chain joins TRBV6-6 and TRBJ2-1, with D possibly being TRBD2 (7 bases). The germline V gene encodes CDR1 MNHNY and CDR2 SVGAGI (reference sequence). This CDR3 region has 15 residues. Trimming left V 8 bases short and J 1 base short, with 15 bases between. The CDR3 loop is CASLEGGGSYNEQFF. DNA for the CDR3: TGTGCCAGCCTCGAGGGGGGGGGTTCCTACAATGAGCAGTTCTTC.

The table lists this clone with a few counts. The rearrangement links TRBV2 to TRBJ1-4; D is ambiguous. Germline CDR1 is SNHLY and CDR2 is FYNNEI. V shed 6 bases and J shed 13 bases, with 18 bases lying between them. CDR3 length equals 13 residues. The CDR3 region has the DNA TGTGCCAGCAGCGCCCCCCGGGGTGAAGGACTGTTTTTT. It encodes CASSAPRGEGLFF.

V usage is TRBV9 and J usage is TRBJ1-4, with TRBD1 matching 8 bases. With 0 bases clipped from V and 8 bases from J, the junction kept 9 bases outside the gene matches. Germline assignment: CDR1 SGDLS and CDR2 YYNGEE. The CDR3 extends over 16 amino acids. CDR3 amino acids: CASSVDPGGAWEKLFF. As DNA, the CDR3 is TGTGCCAGCAGCGTAGACCCAGGGGGCGCTTGGGAAAAACTGTTTTTT.

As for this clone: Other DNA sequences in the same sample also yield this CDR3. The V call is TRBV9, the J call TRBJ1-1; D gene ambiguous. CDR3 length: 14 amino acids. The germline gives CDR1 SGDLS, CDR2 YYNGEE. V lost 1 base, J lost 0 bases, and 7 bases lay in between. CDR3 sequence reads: CASSVTGMNTEAFF. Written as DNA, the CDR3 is TGTGCCAGCAGCGTAACGGGAATGAACACTGAAGCTTTCTTT. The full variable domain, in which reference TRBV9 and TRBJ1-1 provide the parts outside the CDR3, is DSGVTQTPKHLITATGQRVTLRCSPRSGDLSVYWYQQSLDQGLQFLIQYYNGEERAKGNILERFSAQQFPDLHSELNLSSLELGDSALYFCASSVTGMNTEAFFGQGTRLTVV.

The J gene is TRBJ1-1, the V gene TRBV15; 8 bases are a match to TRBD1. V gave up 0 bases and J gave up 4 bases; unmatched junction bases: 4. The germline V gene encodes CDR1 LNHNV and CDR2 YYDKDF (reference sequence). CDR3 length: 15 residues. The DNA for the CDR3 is TGTGCCACCAGCAGAGATCGGACAGGGACCACTGAAGCTTTCTTT. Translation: CATSRDRTGTTEAFF. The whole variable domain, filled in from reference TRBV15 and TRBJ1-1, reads DAMVIQNPRYQVTQFGKPVTLSCSQTLNHNVMYWYQQKSSQAPKLLFHYYDKDFNNEADTPDNFQSRRPNTSFCFLDIRSPGLGDTAMYLCATSRDRTGTTEAFFGQGTRLTVV.

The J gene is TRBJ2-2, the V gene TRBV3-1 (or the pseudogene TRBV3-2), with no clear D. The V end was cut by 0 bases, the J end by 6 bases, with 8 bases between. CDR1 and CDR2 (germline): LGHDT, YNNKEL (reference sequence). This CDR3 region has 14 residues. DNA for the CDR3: TGTGCCAGCAGCCAAGACGTTTCCGCCGGGGAGCTGTTTTTT. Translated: CASSQDVSAGELFF.

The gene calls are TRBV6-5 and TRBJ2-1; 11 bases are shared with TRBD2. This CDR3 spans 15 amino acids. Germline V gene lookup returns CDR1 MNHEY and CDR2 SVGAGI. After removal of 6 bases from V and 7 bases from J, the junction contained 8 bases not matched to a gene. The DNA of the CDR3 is TGTGCCAGCAGCCACGGACTAGCGGGCAATAATGAGCAGTTCTTC. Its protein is CASSHGLAGNNEQFF.

The CDR3 sequence: CASSPGSRGGRYEQYF. In DNA, the CDR3 is TGCGCCAGCAGCCCGGGCAGTCGGGGAGGTCGGTACGAGCAGTACTTC. This chain joins TRBV5-1 and TRBJ2-7, with D tentatively TRBD2 (6 bases). Trimming removed 4 bases at V and 4 bases at J, with 21 bases between. The CDR3 sequence is 16 residues long. In germline, CDR1 is SGHRS, CDR2 YFSETQ.

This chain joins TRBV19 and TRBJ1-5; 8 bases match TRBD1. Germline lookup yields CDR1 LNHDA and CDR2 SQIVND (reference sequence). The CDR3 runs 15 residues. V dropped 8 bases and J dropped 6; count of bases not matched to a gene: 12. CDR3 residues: CASGTGPRRGQPQHF. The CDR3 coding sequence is TGTGCCAGTGGGACAGGTCCTCGCCGGGGTCAGCCCCAGCATTTT.

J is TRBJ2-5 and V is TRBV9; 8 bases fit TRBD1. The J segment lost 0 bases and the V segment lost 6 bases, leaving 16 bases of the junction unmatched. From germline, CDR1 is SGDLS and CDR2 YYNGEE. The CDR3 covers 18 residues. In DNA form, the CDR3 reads TGTGCCAGCAAGTTTAATGGGTGGGGGACAGGCGACCAAGAGACCCAGTACTTC. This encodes CASKFNGWGTGDQETQYF. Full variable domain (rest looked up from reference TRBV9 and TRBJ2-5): DSGVTQTPKHLITATGQRVTLRCSPRSGDLSVYWYQQSLDQGLQFLIQYYNGEERAKGNILERFSAQQFPDLHSELNLSSLELGDSALYFCASKFNGWGTGDQETQYFGPGTRLLVL.

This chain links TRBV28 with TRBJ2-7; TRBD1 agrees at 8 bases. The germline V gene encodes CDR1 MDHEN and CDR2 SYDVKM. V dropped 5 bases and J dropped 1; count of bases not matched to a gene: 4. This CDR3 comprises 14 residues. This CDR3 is CASSTDRGSYEQYF. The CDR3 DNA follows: TGTGCCAGCAGTACCGACAGGGGATCCTACGAGCAGTACTTC.